What follows describes a single T cell receptor (beta chain). The antigen remains undetermined. This record belongs to a study of beta chain features in type 1 diabetes. General study points: There was a moderate but significant shortening of TCRB CDR3s in all four CD4+ subsets of Type 1 diabetes patients.

It was via CD45RO/CCR7/CD25/CD127/CD95/CD27 that CD4+ naive, central memory, regulatory and stem cell-like memory cells were sorted. TCRB transcripts that were expressed got sequenced, as all of the isolated RNA had been reverse transcribed. Sequencing of naive, central memory and regulatory T cell samples gave an average of around 4 million reads. Here immunoSEQ multiplex PCR was the method, and the copy in TCRdb shows in-frame clones only, minus some. The repertoire holds 450,000 to 550,000 clones, with roughly 30% as singletons. Trimming shortened V by 2 bases and J by 3 bases, and 11 bases separated the two germline ends. CDR1 and CDR2 from the germline V gene are SGHRS and YFSETQ. The CDR3 totals 15 residues.

This receptor was identified in a man between 18 and 35 years old in good health. Sequenced material: naive CD4+ T cells from blood. The chain couples TRBV5-1 to TRBJ2-2; a possible D gene is TRBD1 (6 bases). This chain's CDR3 is CASSFKAGDTGELFF. CDR3 nucleotide sequence: TGCGCCAGCAGCTTCAAGGCAGGGGACACCGGGGAGCTGTTTTTT.